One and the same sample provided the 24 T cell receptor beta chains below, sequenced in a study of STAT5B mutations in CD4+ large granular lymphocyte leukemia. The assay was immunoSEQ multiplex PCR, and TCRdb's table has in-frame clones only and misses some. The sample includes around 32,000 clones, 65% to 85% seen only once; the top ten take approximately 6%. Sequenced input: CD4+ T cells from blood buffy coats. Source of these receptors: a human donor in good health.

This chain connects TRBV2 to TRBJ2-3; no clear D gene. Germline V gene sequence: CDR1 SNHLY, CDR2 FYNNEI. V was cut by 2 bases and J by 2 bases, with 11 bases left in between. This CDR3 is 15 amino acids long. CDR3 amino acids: CASSEIGLDTDTQYF. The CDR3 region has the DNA TGTGCCAGCAGTGAAATCGGGCTAGACACAGATACGCAGTATTTT. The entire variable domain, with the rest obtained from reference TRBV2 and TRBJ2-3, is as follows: EPEVTQTPSHQVTQMGQEVILRCVPISNHLYFYWYRQILGQKVEFLVSFYNNEISEKSEIFDDQFSVERPDGSNFTLKIRSTKLEDSAMYFCASSEIGLDTDTQYFGPGTRLTVL.

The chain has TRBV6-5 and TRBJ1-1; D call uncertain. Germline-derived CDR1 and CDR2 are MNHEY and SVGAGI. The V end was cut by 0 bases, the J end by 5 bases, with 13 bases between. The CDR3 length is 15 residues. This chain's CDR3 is CASSYSIPVGTEAFF. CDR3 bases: TGTGCCAGCAGTTACTCGATCCCGGTGGGGACTGAAGCTTTCTTT.

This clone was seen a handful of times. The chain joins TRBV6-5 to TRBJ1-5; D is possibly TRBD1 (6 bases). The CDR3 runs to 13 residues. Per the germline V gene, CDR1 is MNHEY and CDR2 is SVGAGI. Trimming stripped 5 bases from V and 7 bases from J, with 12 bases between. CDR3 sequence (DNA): TGTGCCAGCAGTCCAACAGGGATCCAGCCCCAGCATTTT. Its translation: CASSPTGIQPQHF.

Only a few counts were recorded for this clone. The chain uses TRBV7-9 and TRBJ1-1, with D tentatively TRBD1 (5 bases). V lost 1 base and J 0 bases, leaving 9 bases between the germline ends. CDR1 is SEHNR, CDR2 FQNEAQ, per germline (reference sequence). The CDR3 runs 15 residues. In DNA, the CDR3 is TGTGCCAGCAGCTTAGTACGGGGCTTGAACACTGAAGCTTTCTTT. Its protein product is CASSLVRGLNTEAFF.

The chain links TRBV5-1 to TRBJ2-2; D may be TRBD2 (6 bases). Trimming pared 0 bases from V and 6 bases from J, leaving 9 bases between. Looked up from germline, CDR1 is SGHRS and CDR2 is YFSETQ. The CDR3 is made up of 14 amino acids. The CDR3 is CASSLAGDSGELFF. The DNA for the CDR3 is TGCGCCAGCAGCTTGGCCGGGGACTCCGGGGAGCTGTTTTTT. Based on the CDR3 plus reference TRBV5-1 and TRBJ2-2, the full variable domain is KAGVTQTPRYLIKTRGQQVTLSCSPISGHRSVSWYQQTPGQGLQFLFEYFSETQRNKGNFPGRFSGRQFSNSRSEMNVSTLELGDSALYLCASSLAGDSGELFFGEGSRLTVL.

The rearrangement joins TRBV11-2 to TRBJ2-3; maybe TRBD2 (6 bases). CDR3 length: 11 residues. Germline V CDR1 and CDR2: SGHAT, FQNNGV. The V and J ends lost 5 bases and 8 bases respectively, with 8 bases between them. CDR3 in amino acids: CASSTGSTQYF. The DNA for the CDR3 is TGTGCCAGCAGCACCGGGAGTACGCAGTATTTT. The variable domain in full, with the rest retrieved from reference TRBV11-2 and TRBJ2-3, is EAGVAQSPRYKIIEKRQSVAFWCNPISGHATLYWYQQILGQGPKLLIQFQNNGVVDDSQLPKDRFSAERLKGVDSTLKIQPAKLEDSAVYLCASSTGSTQYFGPGTRLTVL.

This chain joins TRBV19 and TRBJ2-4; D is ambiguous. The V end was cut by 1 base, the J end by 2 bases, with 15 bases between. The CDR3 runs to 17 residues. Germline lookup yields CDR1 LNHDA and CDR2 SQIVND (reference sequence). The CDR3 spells CASSIVSSVGSKNIQYF. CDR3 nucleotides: TGTGCCAGTAGTATAGTCTCGTCGGTAGGGTCCAAAAACATTCAGTACTTC. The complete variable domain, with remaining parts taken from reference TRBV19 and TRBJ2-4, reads DGGITQSPKYLFRKEGQNVTLSCEQNLNHDAMYWYRQDPGQGLRLIYYSQIVNDFQKGDIAEGYSVSREKKESFPLTVTSAQKNPTAFYLCASSIVSSVGSKNIQYFGAGTRLSVL.

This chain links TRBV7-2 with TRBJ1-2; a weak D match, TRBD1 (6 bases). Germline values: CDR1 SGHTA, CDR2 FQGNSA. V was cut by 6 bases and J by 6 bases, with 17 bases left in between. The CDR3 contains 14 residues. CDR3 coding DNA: TGTGCCAGCAGATCACGCACAGGGTTTGATGGCTACACCTTC. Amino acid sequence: CASRSRTGFDGYTF.

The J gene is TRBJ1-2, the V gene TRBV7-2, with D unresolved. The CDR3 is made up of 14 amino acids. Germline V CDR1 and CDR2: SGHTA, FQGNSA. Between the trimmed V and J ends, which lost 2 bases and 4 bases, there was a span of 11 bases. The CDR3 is CASSLYREIYGYTF. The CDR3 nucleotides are TGTGCCAGCAGCTTATATAGAGAAATCTATGGCTACACCTTC.

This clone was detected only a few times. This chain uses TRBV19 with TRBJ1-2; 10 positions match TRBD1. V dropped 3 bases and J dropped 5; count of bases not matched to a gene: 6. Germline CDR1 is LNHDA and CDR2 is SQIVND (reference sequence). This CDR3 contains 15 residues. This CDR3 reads CASSMGRDRGYGYTF. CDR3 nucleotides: TGTGCCAGTAGTATGGGCCGGGACAGGGGTTATGGCTACACCTTC.

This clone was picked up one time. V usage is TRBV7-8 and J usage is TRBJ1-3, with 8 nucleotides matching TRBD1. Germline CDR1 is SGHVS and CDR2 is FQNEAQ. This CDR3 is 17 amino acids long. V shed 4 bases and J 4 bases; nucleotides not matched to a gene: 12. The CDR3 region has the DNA TGTGCCAGCAGCTCTCCGGGACAGGCTTTTGGCGGAAACACCATATATTTT. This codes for CASSSPGQAFGGNTIYF. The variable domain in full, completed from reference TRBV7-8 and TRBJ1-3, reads GAGVSQSPRYKVAKRGQDVALRCDPISGHVSLFWYQQALGQGPEFLTYFQNEAQLDKSGLPSDRFFAERPEGSVSTLKIQRTQQEDSAVYLCASSSPGQAFGGNTIYFGEGSWLTVV.

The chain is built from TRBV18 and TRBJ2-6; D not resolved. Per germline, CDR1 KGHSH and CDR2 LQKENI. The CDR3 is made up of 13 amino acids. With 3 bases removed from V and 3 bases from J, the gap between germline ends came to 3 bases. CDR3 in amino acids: CASSPYGANVLTF. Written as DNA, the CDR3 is TGTGCCAGCTCACCTTATGGGGCCAACGTCCTGACTTTC.

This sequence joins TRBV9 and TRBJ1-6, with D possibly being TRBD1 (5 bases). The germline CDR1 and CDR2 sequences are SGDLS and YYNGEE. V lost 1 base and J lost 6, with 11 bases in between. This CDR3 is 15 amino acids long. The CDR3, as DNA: TGTGCCAGCAGCGTAAGGGGTGAGGGTAATTCACCCCTCCACTTT. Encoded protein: CASSVRGEGNSPLHF.

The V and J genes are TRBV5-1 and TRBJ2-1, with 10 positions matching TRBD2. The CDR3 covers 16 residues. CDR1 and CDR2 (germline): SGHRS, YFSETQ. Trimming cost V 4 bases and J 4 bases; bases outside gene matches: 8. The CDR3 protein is CASSLRTSGSYNEQFF. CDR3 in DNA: TGCGCCAGCAGCCTCCGGACTAGCGGATCATACAATGAGCAGTTCTTC.

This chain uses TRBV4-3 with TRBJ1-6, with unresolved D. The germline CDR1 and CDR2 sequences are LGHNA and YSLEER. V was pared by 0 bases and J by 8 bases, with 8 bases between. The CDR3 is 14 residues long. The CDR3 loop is CASSQDVVDSPLHF. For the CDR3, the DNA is TGCGCCAGCAGCCAAGATGTGGTTGATTCACCCCTCCACTTT.

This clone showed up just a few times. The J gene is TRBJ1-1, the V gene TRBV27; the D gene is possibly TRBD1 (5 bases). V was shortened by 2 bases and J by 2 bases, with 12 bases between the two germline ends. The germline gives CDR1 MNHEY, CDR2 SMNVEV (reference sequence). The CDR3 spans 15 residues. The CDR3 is CASSLRAGTNTEAFF. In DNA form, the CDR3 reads TGTGCCAGCAGTTTACGTGCAGGGACTAACACTGAAGCTTTCTTT.

CDR3 DNA: TGTGCCAGCAGTTTACAGGACCCCCGCACCGGGGAGCTGTTTTTT. Its translation is CASSLQDPRTGELFF. The V gene is TRBV28, the J gene TRBJ2-2, with unresolved D. CDR3 length: 15 amino acids. V lost 2 bases and J 4 bases, leaving 11 bases between the germline ends. Germline-derived CDR1 and CDR2 are MDHEN and SYDVKM. Supplemented by reference TRBV28 and TRBJ2-2, the full variable domain reads DVKVTQSSRYLVKRTGEKVFLECVQDMDHENMFWYRQDPGLGLRLIYFSYDVKMKEKGDIPEGYSVSREKKERFSLILESASTNQTSMYLCASSLQDPRTGELFFGEGSRLTVL.

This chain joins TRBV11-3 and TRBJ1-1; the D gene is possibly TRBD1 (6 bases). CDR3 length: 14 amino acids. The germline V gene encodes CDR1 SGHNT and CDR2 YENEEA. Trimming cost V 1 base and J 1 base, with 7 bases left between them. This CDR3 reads CASSLAGANTEAFF. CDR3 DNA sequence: TGTGCCAGCAGCTTAGCGGGGGCGAACACTGAAGCTTTCTTT.

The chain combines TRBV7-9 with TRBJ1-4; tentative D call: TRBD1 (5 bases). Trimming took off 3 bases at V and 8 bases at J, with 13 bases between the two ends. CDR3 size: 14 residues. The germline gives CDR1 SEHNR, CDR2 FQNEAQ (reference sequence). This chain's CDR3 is CASSLDGGNEKLFF. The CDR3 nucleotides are TGTGCCAGCAGCTTGGACGGGGGAAACGAAAAACTGTTTTTT.

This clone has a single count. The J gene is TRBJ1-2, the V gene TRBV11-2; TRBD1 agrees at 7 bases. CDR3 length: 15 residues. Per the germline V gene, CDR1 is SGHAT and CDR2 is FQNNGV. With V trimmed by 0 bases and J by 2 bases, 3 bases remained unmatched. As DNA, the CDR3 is TGTGCCAGCAGCTTAGATCAGGGGGAGAACTATGGCTACACCTTC. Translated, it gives CASSLDQGENYGYTF.

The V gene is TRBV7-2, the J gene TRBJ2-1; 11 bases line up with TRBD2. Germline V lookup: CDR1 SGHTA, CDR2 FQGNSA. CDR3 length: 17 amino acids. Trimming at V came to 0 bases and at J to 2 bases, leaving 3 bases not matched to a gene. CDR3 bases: TGTGCCAGCAGCTTAGCCTTGACTAGCGGGGCCTACAATGAGCAGTTCTTC. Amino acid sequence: CASSLALTSGAYNEQFF.

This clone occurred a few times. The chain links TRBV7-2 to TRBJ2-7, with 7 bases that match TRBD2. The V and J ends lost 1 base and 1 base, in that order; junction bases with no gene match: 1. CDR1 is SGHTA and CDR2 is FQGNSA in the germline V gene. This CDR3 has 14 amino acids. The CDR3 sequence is CASSLGGGSYEQYV. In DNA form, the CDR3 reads TGTGCCAGCAGCTTAGGGGGGGGTTCCTACGAGCAGTACGTC.

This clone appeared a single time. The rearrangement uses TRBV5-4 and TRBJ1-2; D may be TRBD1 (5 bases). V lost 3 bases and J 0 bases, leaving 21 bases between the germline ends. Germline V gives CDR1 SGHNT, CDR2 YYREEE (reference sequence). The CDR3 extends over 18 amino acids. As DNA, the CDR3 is TGTGCCAGCAGCTCCTCGGGGGTCCTACCTCCGTCTAACTATGGCTACACCTTC. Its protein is CASSSSGVLPPSNYGYTF.

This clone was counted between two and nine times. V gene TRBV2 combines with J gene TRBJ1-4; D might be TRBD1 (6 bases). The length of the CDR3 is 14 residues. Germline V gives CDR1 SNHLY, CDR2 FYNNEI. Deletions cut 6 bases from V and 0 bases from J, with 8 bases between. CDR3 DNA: TGTGCCAGCAGGAGACAGGCAACTAATGAAAAACTGTTTTTT. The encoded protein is CASRRQATNEKLFF.